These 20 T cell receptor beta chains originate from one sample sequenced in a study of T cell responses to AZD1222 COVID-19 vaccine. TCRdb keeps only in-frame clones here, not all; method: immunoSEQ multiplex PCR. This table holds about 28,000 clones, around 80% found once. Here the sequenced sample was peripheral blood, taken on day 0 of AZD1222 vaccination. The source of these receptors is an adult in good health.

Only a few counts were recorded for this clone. The CDR3 nucleotides are TGTGCCAGCAGTTACTCAGGGCAGGGGATAGGTGGCTACACCTTC. Translating it yields CASSYSGQGIGGYTF. The V and J genes are TRBV6-5 and TRBJ1-2; D might be TRBD1 (6 bases). Germline V gene data show CDR1 as MNHEY and CDR2 as SVGAGI. The CDR3 runs to 15 residues. Trimming shortened V by 0 bases and J by 7 bases, and 15 bases separated the two germline ends.

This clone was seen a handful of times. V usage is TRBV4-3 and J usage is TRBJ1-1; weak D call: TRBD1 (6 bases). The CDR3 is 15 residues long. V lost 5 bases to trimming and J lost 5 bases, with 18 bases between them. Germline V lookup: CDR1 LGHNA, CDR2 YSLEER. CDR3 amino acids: CASSSGSTGRTEAFF. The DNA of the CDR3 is TGCGCCAGCAGCTCCGGGTCAACAGGGCGTACTGAAGCTTTCTTT.

DNA for the CDR3: TGTGCCAGCAGCTTGGGACGACTTATGAACACTGAAGCTTTCTTT. This translates into CASSLGRLMNTEAFF. The chain links TRBV5-4 to TRBJ1-1, with D unclear. V dropped 0 bases and J dropped 0 bases, with 9 bases sitting between them. The CDR3 runs 15 residues. Per the germline V gene, CDR1 is SGHNT and CDR2 is YYREEE (reference sequence).

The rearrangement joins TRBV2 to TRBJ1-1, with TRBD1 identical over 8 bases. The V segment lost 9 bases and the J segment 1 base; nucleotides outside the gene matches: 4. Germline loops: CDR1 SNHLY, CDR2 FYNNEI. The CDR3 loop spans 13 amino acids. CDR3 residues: CARRQGPNTEAFF. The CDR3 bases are TGTGCCAGAAGACAGGGGCCGAACACTGAAGCTTTCTTT.

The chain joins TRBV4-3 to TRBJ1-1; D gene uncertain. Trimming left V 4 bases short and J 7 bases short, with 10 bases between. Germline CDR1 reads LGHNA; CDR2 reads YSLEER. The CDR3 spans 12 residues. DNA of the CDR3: TGCGCCAGCAGCCCCGGCGGAGGTGAAGCTTTCTTT. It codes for CASSPGGGEAFF.

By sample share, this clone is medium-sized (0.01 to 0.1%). The CDR3 sequence is CASRVKGYEQYF. In DNA, the CDR3 is TGTGCCAGCAGGGTCAAAGGCTACGAGCAGTACTTC. This rearrangement joins TRBV11-2 to TRBJ2-7; unclear D gene. CDR1 SGHAT and CDR2 FQNNGV come from the germline V gene. The CDR3 runs 12 residues. The ends were cut back, 6 bases at V and 3 bases at J, with 9 bases in the middle.

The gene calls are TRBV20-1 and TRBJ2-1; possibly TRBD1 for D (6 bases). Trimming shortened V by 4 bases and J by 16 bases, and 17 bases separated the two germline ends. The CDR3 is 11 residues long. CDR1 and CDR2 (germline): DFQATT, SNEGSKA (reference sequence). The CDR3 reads CSATGQPPYFF. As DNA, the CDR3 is TGCAGTGCTACGGGACAACCGCCGTACTTCTTC.

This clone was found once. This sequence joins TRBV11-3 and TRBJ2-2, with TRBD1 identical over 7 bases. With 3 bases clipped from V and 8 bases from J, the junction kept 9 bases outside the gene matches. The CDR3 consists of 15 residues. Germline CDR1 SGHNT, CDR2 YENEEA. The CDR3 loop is CASSFDQGVVGELFF. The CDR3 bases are TGTGCCAGCAGCTTTGATCAGGGGGTTGTAGGGGAGCTGTTTTTT.

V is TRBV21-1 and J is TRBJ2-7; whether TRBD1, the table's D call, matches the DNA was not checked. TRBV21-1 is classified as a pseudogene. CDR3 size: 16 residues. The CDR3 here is CASSRPHRQGYYEQYV. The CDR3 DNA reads TGTGCCAGCAGCAGGCCCCACCGACAGGGATACTACGAGCAGTACGTC.

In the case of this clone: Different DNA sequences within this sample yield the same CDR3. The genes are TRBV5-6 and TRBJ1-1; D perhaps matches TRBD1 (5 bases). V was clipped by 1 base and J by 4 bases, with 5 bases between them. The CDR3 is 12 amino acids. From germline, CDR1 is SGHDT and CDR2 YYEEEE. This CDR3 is CASSLRGTEAFF. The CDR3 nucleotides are TGTGCCAGCAGCTTGAGGGGCACTGAAGCTTTCTTT.

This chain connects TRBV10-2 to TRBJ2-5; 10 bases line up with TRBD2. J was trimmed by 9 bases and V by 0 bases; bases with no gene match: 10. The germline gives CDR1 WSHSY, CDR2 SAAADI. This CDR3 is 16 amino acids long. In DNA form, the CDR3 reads TGCGCCAGCAGTGAGTCTAGGACTAGCGGATCAGGGGCCCAGTACTTC. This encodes CASSESRTSGSGAQYF.

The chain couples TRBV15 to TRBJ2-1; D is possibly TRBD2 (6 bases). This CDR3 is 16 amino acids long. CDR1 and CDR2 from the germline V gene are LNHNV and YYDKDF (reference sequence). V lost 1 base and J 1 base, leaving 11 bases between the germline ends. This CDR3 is CATSRAGTVSYNEQFF. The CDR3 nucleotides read TGTGCCACCAGCAGAGCCGGGACTGTATCCTACAATGAGCAGTTCTTC.

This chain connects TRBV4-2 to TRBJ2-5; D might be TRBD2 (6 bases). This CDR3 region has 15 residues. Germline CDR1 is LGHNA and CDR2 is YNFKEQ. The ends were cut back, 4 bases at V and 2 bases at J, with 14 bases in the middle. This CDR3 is CASSLRWGEQETQYF. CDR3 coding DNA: TGTGCCAGCAGCCTAAGATGGGGGGAGCAAGAGACCCAGTACTTC.

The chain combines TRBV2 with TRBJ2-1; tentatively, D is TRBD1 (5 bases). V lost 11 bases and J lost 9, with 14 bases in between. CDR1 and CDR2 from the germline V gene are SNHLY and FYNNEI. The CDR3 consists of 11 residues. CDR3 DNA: TGTGCCGACAGTCGAAATGCTGAGCAGTTCTTC. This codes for CADSRNAEQFF.

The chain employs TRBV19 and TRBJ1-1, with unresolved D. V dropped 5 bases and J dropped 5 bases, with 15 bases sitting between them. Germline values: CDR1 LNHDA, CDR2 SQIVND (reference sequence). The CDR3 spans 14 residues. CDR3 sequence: CASSEGLTGTEAFF. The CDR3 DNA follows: TGTGCCAGTAGTGAAGGCCTCACCGGAACTGAAGCTTTCTTT.

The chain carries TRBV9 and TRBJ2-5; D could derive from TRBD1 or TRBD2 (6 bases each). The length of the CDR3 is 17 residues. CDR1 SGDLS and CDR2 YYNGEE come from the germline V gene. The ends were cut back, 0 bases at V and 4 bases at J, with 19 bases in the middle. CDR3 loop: CASSVDWSGASGETQYF. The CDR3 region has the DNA TGTGCCAGCAGCGTAGACTGGTCGGGGGCCTCGGGAGAGACCCAGTACTTC.

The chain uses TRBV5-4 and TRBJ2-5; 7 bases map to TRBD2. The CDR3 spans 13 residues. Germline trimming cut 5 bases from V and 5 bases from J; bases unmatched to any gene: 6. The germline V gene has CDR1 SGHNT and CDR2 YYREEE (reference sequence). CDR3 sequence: CASRWGGWETQYF. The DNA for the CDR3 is TGTGCCAGCAGGTGGGGGGGGTGGGAGACCCAGTACTTC.

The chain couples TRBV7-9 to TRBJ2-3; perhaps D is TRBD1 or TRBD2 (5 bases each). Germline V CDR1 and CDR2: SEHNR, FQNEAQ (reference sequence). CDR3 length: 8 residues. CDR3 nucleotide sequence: TGTGCGTGGGGGTCGCAGTATTTT. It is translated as CAWGSQYF.

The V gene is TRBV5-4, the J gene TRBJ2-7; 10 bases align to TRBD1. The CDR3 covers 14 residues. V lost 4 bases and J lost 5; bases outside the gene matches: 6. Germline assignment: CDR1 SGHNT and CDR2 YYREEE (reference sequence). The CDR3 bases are TGTGCCAGCAGCCCCGGGACAGGGGTTAACGAGCAGTACTTC. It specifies CASSPGTGVNEQYF.

In DNA form, the CDR3 reads TGTGCCTACTCGGGGGGAAACACCATATATTTT. Translated: CAYSGGNTIYF. The genes are TRBV3-1 (or the pseudogene TRBV3-2) and TRBJ1-3; D is uncertain. V was cut by 11 bases and J by 4 bases, with 9 bases left in between. CDR1 is LGHDT, CDR2 YNNKEL, per germline (reference sequence). This CDR3 is 11 amino acids long.